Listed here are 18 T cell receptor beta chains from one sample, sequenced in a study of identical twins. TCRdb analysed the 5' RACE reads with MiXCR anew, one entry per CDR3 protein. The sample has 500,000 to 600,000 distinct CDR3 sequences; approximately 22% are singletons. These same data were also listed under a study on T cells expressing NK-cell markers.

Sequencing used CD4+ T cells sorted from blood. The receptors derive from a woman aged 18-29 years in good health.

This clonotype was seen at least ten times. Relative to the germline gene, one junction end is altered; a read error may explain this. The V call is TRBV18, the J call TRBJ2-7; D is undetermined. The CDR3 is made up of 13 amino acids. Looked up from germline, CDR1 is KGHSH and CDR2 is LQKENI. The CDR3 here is CASSPRSSYEQYF. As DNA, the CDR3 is TGCGCCAGCAGCCCCAGAAGCTCCTACGAGCAGTACTTC.

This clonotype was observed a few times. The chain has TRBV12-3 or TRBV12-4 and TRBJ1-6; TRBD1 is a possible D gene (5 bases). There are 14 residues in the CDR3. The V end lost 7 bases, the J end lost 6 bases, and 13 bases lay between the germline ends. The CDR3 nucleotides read TGTGCCAGCACTGCCCAGGACATTAATTCACCCCTCCACTTT. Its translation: CASTAQDINSPLHF.

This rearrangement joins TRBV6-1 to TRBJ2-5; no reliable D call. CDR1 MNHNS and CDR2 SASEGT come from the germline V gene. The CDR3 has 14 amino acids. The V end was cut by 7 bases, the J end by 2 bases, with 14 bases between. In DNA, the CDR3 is TGTGCCAGCACGAAAGATCAAGCTCAAGAGACCCAGTACTTC. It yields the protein CASTKDQAQETQYF.

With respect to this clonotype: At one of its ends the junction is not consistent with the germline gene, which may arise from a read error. The CDR3 region is CAISVARYGYAF. The CDR3 DNA follows: TGTGCCATCAGTGTAGCCCGCTATGGCTACGCCTTC. The chain employs TRBV10-3 and TRBJ1-2; D remains unclear. CDR1 and CDR2 from the germline V gene are ENHRY and SYGVKD. The CDR3 runs 12 residues.

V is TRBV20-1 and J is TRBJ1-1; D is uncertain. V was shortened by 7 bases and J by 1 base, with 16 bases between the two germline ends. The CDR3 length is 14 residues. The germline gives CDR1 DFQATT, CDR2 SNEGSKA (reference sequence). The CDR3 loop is CSGTDSDQNTEAFF. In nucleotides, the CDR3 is TGCAGTGGCACCGACTCGGATCAGAACACTGAAGCTTTCTTT.

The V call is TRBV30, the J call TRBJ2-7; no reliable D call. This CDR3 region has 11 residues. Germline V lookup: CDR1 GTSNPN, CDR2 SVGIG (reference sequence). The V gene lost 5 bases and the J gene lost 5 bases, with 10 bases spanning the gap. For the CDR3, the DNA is TGTGCCTGGGGTAGGGTGCACGAGCAGTACTTC. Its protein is CAWGRVHEQYF.

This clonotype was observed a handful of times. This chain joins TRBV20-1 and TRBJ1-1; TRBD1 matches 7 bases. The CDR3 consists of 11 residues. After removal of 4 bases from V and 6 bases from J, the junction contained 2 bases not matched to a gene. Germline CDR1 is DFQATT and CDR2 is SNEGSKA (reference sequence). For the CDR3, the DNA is TGCAGTGCTACCGACAGGGCTGAAGCTTTCTTT. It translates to CSATDRAEAFF.

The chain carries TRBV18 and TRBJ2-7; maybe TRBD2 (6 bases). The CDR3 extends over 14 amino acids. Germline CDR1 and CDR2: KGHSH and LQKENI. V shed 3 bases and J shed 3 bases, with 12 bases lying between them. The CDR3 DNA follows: TGTGCCAGCTCACCGCAGGGAGGATTCTACGAGCAGTACTTC. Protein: CASSPQGGFYEQYF.

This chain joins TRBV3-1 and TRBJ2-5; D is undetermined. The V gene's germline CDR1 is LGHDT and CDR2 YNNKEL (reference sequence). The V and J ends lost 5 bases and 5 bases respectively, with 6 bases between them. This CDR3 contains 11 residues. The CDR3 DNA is TGTGCCAGCAGCACGTGGGAGACCCAGTACTTC. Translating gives CASSTWETQYF.

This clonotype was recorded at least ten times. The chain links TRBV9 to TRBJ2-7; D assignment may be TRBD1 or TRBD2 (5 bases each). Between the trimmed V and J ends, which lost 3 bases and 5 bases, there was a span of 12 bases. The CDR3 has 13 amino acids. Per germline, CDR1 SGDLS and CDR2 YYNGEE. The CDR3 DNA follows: TGTGCCAGCAGCGGTGGGGGTAGAGACGAGCAGTACTTC. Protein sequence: CASSGGGRDEQYF.

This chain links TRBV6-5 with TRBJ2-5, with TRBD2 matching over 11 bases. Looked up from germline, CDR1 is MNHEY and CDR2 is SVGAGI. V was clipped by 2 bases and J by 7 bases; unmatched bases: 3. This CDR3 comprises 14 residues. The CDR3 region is CASSYIAGGGTQYF. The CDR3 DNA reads TGTGCCAGCAGTTACATAGCGGGAGGGGGGACCCAGTACTTC.

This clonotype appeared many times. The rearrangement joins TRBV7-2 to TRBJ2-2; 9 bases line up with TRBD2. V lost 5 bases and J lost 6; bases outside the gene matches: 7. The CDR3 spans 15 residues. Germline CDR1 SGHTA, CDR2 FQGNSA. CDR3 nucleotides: TGTGCCAGCAGCACTGGGGGACTAGCCGCCGGGGAGCTGTTTTTT. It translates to CASSTGGLAAGELFF.

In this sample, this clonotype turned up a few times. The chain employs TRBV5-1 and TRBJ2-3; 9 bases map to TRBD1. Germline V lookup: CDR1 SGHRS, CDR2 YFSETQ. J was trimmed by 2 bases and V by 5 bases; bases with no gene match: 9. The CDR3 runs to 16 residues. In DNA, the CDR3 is TGCGCCAGCAGGGTTTACAGGGGGCCGACCACAGATACGCAGTATTTT. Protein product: CASRVYRGPTTDTQYF.

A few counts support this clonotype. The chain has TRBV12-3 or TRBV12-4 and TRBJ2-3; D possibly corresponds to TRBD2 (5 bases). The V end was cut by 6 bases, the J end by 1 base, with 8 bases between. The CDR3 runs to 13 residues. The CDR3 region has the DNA TGTGCCAGCAGCAGGACTCGCACAGATACGCAGTATTTT. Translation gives CASSRTRTDTQYF.

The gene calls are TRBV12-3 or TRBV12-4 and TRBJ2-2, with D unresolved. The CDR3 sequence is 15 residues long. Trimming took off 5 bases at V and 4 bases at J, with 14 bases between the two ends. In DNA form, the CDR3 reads TGTGCCAGCAGTCCCCAGGTTGGCGGCACCGGGGAGCTGTTTTTT. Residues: CASSPQVGGTGELFF.

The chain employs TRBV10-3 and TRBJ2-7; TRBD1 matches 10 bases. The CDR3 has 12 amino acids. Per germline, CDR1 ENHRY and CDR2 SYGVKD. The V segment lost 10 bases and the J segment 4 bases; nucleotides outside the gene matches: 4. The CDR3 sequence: CATRDRGYEQYF. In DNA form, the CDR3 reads TGTGCCACCCGGGACAGGGGTTACGAGCAGTACTTC.

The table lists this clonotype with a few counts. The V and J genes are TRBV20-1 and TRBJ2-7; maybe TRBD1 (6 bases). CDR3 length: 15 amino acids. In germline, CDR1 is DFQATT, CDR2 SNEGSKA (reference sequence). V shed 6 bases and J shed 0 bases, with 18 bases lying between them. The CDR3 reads CSALIGGRSSYEQYF. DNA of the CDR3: TGCAGTGCCCTGATAGGGGGACGGAGCTCCTACGAGCAGTACTTC.

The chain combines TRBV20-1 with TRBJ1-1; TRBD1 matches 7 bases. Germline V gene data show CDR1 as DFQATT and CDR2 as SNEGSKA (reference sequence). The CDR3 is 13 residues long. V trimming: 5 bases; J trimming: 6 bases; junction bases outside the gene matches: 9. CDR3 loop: CSAGSRGRPEAFF. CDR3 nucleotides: TGCAGTGCTGGGAGCAGGGGGAGGCCTGAAGCTTTCTTT.